This passage covers 12 T cell receptor beta chains from one sample sequenced in a study of naive and memory T cell subsets. Their target antigens are unknown. The beta constant-region primer was an equimolar mix of two oligonucleotides covering TRBC1 and TRBC2. Nested alpha and beta constant-region primers with the SP2 primer drove four PCR rounds on ligated cDNA. TCRdb analysed the UMI-ligation and nested PCR reads with MiXCR anew, one entry per CDR3 protein. The sample lists 150,000 or so distinct CDR3 sequences, roughly 22% occurring once. Points from the study as a whole: A few larger clonotypes appeared in naive repertoires, especially CD8, possibly memory cells re-expressing CD45RA.

Source material: naive CD4+ T cells from blood. The receptors were gathered from a human donor in good health.

The genes are TRBV12-3 or TRBV12-4 and TRBJ2-7; 8 bases line up with TRBD1. There are 12 residues in the CDR3. Germline trimming cut 10 bases from V and 3 bases from J; bases unmatched to any gene: 5. The DNA of the CDR3 is TGTGCCACAGGACAGGGTCTCTACGAGCAGTACTTC. Residues: CATGQGLYEQYF.

The chain uses TRBV9 and TRBJ2-5; 11 bases agree with TRBD2. Germline V CDR1 and CDR2: SGDLS, YYNGEE. The CDR3 has 16 amino acids. The V segment lost 1 base and the J segment 5 bases; nucleotides outside the gene matches: 7. The CDR3 sequence: CASSVKLAGVGETQYF. The CDR3 nucleotides read TGTGCCAGCAGCGTAAAACTAGCGGGAGTGGGGGAGACCCAGTACTTC.

This clonotype was picked up one time. The chain joins TRBV7-6 to TRBJ2-5; 7 bases align to TRBD1. This CDR3 is 16 amino acids long. CDR1 is SGHVS, CDR2 FNYEAQ, per germline. V lost 5 bases to trimming and J lost 3 bases; unmatched junction nucleotides: 12. The CDR3 region is CASSDRGTARKETQYF. Written as DNA, the CDR3 is TGTGCCAGCAGCGATAGAGGGACAGCCAGAAAAGAGACCCAGTACTTC. Variable domain in full (rest from reference TRBV7-6 and TRBJ2-5): GAGVSQSPRYKVTKRGQDVALRCDPISGHVSLYWYRQALGQGPEFLTYFNYEAQQDKSGLPNDRFSAERPEGSISTLTIQRTEQRDSAMYRCASSDRGTARKETQYFGPGTRLLVL.

This clonotype was detected a few times. The chain combines TRBV7-2 with TRBJ2-3; D remains ambiguous. This CDR3 region has 14 residues. V was clipped by 1 base and J by 2 bases, with 7 bases between them. Germline CDR1 SGHTA, CDR2 FQGNSA. CDR3 loop: CASSLGHPTDTQYF. In nucleotides, the CDR3 is TGTGCCAGCAGCTTAGGACATCCCACAGATACGCAGTATTTT.

Ten or more counts support this clonotype. The chain joins TRBV20-1 to TRBJ2-1, with 10 bases that match TRBD2. Germline CDR1 reads DFQATT; CDR2 reads SNEGSKA (reference sequence). The CDR3 consists of 13 residues. V gave up 5 bases and J gave up 8 bases; unmatched junction bases: 6. The CDR3 region is CSAQREGPYEQFF. The CDR3 nucleotides read TGCAGTGCTCAGCGGGAGGGTCCTTATGAGCAGTTCTTC.

In its sample, this clonotype was seen a few times. V gene TRBV5-1 combines with J gene TRBJ2-7; 7 positions match TRBD1. The CDR3 contains 15 residues. Germline V gene lookup returns CDR1 SGHRS and CDR2 YFSETQ. Trimming cost V 8 bases and J 0 bases; bases outside gene matches: 11. Here the CDR3 reads CASKTGDLSSYEQYF. CDR3 coding DNA: TGCGCCAGTAAAACAGGGGACCTGAGCTCCTACGAGCAGTACTTC.

This clonotype was counted a few times. Its ends do not fully match the called genes, so a read error is possible. The V call is TRBV5-1, the J call TRBJ2-7; 11 bases are shared with TRBD1. Per germline, CDR1 SGHRS and CDR2 YFSETQ. The CDR3 is made up of 14 amino acids. The CDR3 region is CASSSRGTGGPPRF. CDR3 sequence (DNA): TGCGCCAGCAGCTCCAGGGGGACAGGGGGTCCGCCCCGCTTC.

J is TRBJ2-7 and V is TRBV10-1; weak D call: TRBD2 (5 bases). V gave up 4 bases and J gave up 4 bases, with 17 bases separating them. This CDR3 contains 15 residues. Germline CDR1 WNHNN, CDR2 SYGVQD (reference sequence). The CDR3 protein is CASSASVGVGYEQYF. The DNA for the CDR3 is TGCGCCAGCAGTGCATCAGTGGGAGTAGGGTACGAGCAGTACTTC.

This clonotype was counted at least ten times. This sequence joins TRBV19 and TRBJ2-1; 14 bases are shared with TRBD2. CDR3 length equals 15 residues. CDR1 and CDR2 (germline): LNHDA, SQIVND (reference sequence). Trimming removed 4 bases from V and 6 bases from J; junction bases left unmatched: 2. The CDR3: CASSTGTSGSNEQFF. CDR3 bases: TGTGCCAGTAGTACTGGGACTAGCGGGAGCAATGAGCAGTTCTTC.

The chain recombines TRBV7-9 with TRBJ1-1, with 9 bases that match TRBD1. The V and J ends lost 4 bases and 1 base, in that order; junction bases with no gene match: 7. Germline CDR1 is SEHNR and CDR2 is FQNEAQ (reference sequence). This CDR3 has 16 amino acids. The CDR3 DNA reads as TGTGCCAGCAGCTACTGGACAGGGGCGACGAACACTGAAGCTTTCTTT. Translating gives CASSYWTGATNTEAFF.

The CDR3 loop is CASSRQGRGSNEQFF. CDR3 nucleotides: TGTGCCAGCAGTCGACAGGGTCGGGGGAGCAATGAGCAGTTCTTC. The V and J genes are TRBV6-5 and TRBJ2-1, with a possible D match to TRBD1 (7 bases). The CDR3 totals 15 residues. CDR1 and CDR2 from the germline V gene are MNHEY and SVGAGI. V was pared by 5 bases and J by 6 bases, with 17 bases between.

This clonotype was found a few times. The V call is TRBV6-5, the J call TRBJ2-1; TRBD1 might be the D (5 bases). This CDR3 has 14 amino acids. Germline V CDR1 and CDR2: MNHEY, SVGAGI. The V end lost 2 bases, the J end lost 5 bases, and 10 bases lay between the germline ends. The CDR3 is CASSYAQENNEQFF. For the CDR3, the DNA is TGTGCCAGCAGTTACGCACAGGAGAACAATGAGCAGTTCTTC.